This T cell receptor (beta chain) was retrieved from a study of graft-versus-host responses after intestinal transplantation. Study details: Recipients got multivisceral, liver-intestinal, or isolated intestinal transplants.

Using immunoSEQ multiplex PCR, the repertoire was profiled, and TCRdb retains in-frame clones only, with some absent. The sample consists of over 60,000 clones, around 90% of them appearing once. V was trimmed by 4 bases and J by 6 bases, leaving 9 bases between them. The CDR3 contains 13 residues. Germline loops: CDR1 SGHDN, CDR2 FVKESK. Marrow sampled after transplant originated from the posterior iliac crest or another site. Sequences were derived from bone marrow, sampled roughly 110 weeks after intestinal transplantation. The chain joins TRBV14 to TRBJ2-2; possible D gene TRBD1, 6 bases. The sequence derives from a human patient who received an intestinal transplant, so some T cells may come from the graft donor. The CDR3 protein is CASSLRTAGELFF. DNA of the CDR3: TGTGCCAGCAGCCTAAGGACAGCCGGGGAGCTGTTTTTT.